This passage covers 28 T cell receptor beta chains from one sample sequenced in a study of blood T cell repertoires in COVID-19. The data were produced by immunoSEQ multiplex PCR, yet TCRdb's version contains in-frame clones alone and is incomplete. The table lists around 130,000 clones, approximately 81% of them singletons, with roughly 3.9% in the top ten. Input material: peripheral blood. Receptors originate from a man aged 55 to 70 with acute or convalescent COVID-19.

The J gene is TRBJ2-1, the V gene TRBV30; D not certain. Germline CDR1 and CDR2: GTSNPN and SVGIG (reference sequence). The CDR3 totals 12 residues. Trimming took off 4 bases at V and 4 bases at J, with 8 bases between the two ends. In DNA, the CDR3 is TGTGCCTGGACCCTCCAGTACAATGAGCAGTTCTTC. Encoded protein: CAWTLQYNEQFF.

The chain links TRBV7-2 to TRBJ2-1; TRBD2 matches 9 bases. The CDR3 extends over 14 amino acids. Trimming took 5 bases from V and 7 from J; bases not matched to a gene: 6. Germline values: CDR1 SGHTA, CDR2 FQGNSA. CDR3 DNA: TGTGCCAGCAGCCTGGGACTAGCTAAGAATGAGCAGTTCTTC. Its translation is CASSLGLAKNEQFF.

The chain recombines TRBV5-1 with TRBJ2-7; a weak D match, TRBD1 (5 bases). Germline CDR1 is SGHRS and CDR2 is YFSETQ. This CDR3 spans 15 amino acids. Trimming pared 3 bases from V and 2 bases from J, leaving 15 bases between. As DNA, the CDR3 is TGCGCCAGCAGCTCCCTCCAAGGGGCCGCCTACGAGCAGTACTTC. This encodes CASSSLQGAAYEQYF.

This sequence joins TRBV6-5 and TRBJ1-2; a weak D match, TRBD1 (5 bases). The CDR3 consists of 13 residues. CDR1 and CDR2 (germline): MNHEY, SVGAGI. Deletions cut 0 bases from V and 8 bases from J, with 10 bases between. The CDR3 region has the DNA TGTGCCAGCAGTTACTCGGGGGGTTACGGCTACACCTTC. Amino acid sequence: CASSYSGGYGYTF.

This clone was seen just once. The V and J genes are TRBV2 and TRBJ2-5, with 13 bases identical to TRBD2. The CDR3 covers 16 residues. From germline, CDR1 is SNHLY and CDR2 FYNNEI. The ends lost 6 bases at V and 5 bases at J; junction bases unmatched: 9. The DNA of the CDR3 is TGTGCCAGCAGCCCTAGGACTAGCGGGAGTCGGGAGACCCAGTACTTC. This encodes CASSPRTSGSRETQYF.

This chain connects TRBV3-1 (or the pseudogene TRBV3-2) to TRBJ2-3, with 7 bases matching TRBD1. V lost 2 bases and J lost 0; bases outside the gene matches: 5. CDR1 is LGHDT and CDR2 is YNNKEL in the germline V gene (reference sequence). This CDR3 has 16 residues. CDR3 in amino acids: CASSQRTGVSTDTQYF. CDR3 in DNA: TGTGCCAGCAGCCAACGCACAGGGGTGAGCACAGATACGCAGTATTTT.

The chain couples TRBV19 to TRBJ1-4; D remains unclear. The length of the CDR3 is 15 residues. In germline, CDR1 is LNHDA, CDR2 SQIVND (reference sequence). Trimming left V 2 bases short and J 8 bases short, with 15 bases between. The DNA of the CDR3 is TGTGCCAGTAGTATACCCTCGGAGGGAAGGGAAAAACTGTTTTTT. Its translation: CASSIPSEGREKLFF.

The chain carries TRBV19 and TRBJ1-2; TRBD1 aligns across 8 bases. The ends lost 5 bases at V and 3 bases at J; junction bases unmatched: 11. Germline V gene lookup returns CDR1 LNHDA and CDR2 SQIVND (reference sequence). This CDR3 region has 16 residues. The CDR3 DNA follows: TGTGCCAGTAGTTCCGGGACAGGCTCCCTTCACTATGGCTACACCTTC. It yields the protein CASSSGTGSLHYGYTF.

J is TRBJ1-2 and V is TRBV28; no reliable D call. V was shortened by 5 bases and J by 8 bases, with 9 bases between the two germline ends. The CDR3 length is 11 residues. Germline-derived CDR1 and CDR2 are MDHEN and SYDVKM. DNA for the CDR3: TGTGCCAGCAGTCAACCACGGGGCTACACCTTC. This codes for CASSQPRGYTF.

The CDR3 loop reads CASLGGPYNNEQFF. The CDR3 DNA is TGTGCCAGCCTGGGAGGGCCCTATAACAATGAGCAGTTCTTC. The chain recombines TRBV2 with TRBJ2-1, with TRBD2 matching 7 bases. V lost 8 bases and J lost 5; bases outside the gene matches: 9. This CDR3 is 14 amino acids long. The V gene's germline CDR1 is SNHLY and CDR2 FYNNEI.

The CDR3 DNA reads as TGCAGCGTTGTTGGGGGCCTCTACGAGCAGTACTTC. Translation gives CSVVGGLYEQYF. The chain recombines TRBV29-1 with TRBJ2-7, with D possibly being TRBD1 (6 bases). The CDR3 has 12 amino acids. Germline values: CDR1 SQVTM, CDR2 ANQGSEA. Deletions cut 4 bases from V and 3 bases from J, with 10 bases between.

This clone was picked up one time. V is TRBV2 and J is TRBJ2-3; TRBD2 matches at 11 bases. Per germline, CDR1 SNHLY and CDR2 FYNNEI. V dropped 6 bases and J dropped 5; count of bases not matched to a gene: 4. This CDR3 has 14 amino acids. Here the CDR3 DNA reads TGTGCCAGCAGCCCCGGGACTAGCGGAGATACGCAGTATTTT. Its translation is CASSPGTSGDTQYF. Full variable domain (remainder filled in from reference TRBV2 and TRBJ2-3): EPEVTQTPSHQVTQMGQEVILRCVPISNHLYFYWYRQILGQKVEFLVSFYNNEISEKSEIFDDQFSVERPDGSNFTLKIRSTKLEDSAMYFCASSPGTSGDTQYFGPGTRLTVL.

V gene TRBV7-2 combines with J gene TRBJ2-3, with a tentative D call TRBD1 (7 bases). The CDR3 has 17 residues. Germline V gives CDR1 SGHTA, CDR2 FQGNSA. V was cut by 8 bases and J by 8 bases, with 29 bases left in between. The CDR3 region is CASLRARLPGQGGTQYF. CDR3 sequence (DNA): TGTGCCAGCTTGCGGGCACGACTCCCAGGTCAGGGGGGTACGCAGTATTTT.

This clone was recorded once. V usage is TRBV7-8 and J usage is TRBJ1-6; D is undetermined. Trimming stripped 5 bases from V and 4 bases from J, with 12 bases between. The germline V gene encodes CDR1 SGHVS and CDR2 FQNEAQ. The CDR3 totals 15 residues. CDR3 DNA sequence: TGTGCCAGCAGCCCAGGAACAGCATATAATTCACCCCTCCACTTT. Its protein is CASSPGTAYNSPLHF. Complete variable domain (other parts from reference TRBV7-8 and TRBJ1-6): GAGVSQSPRYKVAKRGQDVALRCDPISGHVSLFWYQQALGQGPEFLTYFQNEAQLDKSGLPSDRFFAERPEGSVSTLKIQRTQQEDSAVYLCASSPGTAYNSPLHFGNGTRLTVT.

The CDR3 spells CASSQPARQRNTEAFF. In DNA, the CDR3 is TGTGCCAGCAGCCAACCAGCCCGACAGAGGAACACTGAAGCTTTCTTT. V and J are TRBV4-2 and TRBJ1-1; D may be TRBD1 (5 bases). The CDR3 spans 16 residues. Deletions cut 2 bases from V and 1 base from J, with 14 bases between. Per germline, CDR1 LGHNA and CDR2 YNFKEQ.

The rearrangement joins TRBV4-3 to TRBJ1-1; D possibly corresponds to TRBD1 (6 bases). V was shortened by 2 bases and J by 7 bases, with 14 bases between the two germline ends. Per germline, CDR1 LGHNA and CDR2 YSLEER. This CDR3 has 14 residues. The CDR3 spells CASSQNKGGGEAFF. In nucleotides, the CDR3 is TGCGCCAGCAGCCAAAACAAGGGGGGGGGTGAAGCTTTCTTT.

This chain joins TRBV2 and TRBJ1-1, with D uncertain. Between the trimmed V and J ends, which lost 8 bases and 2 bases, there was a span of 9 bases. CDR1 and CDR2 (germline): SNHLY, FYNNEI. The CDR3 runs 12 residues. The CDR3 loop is CASSLSNTEAFF. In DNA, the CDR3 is TGTGCCAGCTCTCTTTCCAACACTGAAGCTTTCTTT.

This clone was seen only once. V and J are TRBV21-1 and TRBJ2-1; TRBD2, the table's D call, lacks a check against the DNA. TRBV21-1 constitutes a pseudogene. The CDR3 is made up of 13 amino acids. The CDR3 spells CAAGGVAGGEQFF. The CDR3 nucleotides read TGTGCCGCTGGGGGGGTAGCGGGAGGTGAGCAGTTCTTC.

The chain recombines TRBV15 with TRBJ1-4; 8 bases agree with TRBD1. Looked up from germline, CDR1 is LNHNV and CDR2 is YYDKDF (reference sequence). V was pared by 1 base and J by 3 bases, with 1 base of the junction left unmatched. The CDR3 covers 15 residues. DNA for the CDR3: TGTGCCACCAGCAGAGCGACAGGGGCTAATGAAAAACTGTTTTTT. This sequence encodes CATSRATGANEKLFF.

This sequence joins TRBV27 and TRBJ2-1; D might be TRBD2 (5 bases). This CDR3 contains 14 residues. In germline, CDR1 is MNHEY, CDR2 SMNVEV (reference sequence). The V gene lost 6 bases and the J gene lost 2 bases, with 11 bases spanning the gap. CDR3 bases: TGTGCCAGCAGCTTTCCCGGGGCCTACAATGAGCAGTTCTTC. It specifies CASSFPGAYNEQFF.

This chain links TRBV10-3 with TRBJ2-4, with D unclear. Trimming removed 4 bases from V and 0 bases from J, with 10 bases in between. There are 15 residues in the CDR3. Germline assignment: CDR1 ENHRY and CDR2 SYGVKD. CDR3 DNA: TGTGCCATCAGTGTGACCGGGTTAGCCAAAAACATTCAGTACTTC. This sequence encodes CAISVTGLAKNIQYF.

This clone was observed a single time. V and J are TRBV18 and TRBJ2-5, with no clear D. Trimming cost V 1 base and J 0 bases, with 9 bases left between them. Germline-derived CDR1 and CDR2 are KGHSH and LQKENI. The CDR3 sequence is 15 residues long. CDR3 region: CASSPQYSYQETQYF. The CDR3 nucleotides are TGTGCCAGCTCACCACAGTATAGCTACCAAGAGACCCAGTACTTC.

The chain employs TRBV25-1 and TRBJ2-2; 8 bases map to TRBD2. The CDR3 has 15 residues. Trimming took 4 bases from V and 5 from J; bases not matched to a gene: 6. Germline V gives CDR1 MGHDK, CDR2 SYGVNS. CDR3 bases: TGTGCCAGCAGTGCAGCGGGGGTGGGAACCGGGGAGCTGTTTTTT. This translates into CASSAAGVGTGELFF.

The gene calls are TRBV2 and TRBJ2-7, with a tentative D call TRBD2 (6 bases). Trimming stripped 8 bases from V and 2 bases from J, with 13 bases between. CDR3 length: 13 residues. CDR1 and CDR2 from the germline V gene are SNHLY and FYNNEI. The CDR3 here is CASGLAQPYEQYF. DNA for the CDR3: TGTGCCAGCGGCCTAGCGCAACCCTACGAGCAGTACTTC.

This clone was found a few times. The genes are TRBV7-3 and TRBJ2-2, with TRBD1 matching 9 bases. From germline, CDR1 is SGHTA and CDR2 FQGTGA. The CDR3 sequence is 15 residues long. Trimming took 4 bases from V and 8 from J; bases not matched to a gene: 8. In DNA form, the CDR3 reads TGTGCCAGCAGCTCCGGACAGGGGAATTCGGGGGAGCTGTTTTTT. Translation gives CASSSGQGNSGELFF.

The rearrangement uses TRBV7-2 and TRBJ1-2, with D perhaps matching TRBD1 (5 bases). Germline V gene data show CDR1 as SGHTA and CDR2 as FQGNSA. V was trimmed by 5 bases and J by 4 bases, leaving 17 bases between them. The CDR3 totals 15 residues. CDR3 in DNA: TGTGCCAGCAGCCCCGTCGTGGGGCGCTCCTATGGCTACACCTTC. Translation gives CASSPVVGRSYGYTF.

The CDR3 DNA sequence: TGTGCCAGCAGCGAAGGATCGACTAGCGGGAGAAGCGAGCAGTACTTC. This translates into CASSEGSTSGRSEQYF. The chain has TRBV7-2 and TRBJ2-7; 12 positions match TRBD2. Unmatched junction bases numbered 11, after V lost 5 bases and J lost 6 bases. CDR3 length: 16 residues. Germline CDR1 SGHTA, CDR2 FQGNSA.

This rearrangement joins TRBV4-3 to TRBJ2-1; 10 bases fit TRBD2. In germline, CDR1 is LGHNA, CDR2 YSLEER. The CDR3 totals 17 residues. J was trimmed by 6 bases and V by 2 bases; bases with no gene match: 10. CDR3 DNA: TGCGCCAGCAGCCAATACTATTGGTCTAGCGGGAGCAATGAGCAGTTCTTC. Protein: CASSQYYWSSGSNEQFF.